Below are 21 T cell receptor beta chains sequenced from a single sample in a study of monozygotic twins with inflammatory bowel disease. TCRdb re-analyzed the 5' RACE reads; it lists each CDR3 protein once, without DNA. Its listing shows a few hundred thousand distinct CDR3 sequences. Sequenced material: blood. These receptors originate from a human donor with ulcerative colitis or Crohn's disease, or a healthy co-twin of an affected twin (not recorded which).

The J gene is TRBJ2-5, the V gene TRBV7-9; the D call from TCRdb, TRBD1, cannot be confirmed without DNA. CDR3 length: 14 amino acids. Germline lookup yields CDR1 SEHNR and CDR2 FQNEAQ (reference sequence). The CDR3 spells CASSLTGAVETQYF.

The chain recombines TRBV6-1 with TRBJ1-1. The CDR3 is made up of 15 amino acids. CDR1 is MNHNS, CDR2 SASEGT, per germline. CDR3 amino acids: CASSGLLGMNTEAFF.

The rearrangement uses TRBV7-2 and TRBJ2-7; TCRdb names TRBD2, which stays unverified in the absence of DNA. This CDR3 has 15 residues. Germline V CDR1 and CDR2: SGHTA, FQGNSA. The CDR3 loop is CASSIRLAGGREQYF.

J is TRBJ2-3 and V is TRBV7-2; absent DNA, TCRdb's TRBD1 call cannot be checked. The CDR3 has 15 residues. From germline, CDR1 is SGHTA and CDR2 FQGNSA. This CDR3 is CASSPGQGGPYAQYF.

The genes are TRBV9 and TRBJ2-7; lacking DNA, the TRBD1 call made by TCRdb goes unchecked. The CDR3 runs 16 residues. From germline, CDR1 is SGDLS and CDR2 YYNGEE. The chain's CDR3 is CASSAGGGQGFYEQYF.

The chain employs TRBV20-1 and TRBJ2-3; TCRdb gives TRBD2 as the D gene, but with no DNA this cannot be confirmed. From germline, CDR1 is DFQATT and CDR2 SNEGSKA (reference sequence). The CDR3 sequence is 16 residues long. CDR3: CSAPGTSGGHTDTQYF.

CDR3 sequence: CAISEEGRHNEQFF. This chain uses TRBV10-3 with TRBJ2-1; the TCRdb D gene call, TRBD2, has no DNA to confirm it. Germline CDR1 reads ENHRY; CDR2 reads SYGVKD. The CDR3 has 14 residues.

This chain connects TRBV29-1 to TRBJ1-4; TCRdb names TRBD1, which stays unverified in the absence of DNA. Germline V gives CDR1 SQVTM, CDR2 ANQGSEA. This CDR3 is built from 13 residues. This CDR3 reads CSVQRDRGEKLFF.

The V gene is TRBV7-9, the J gene TRBJ1-2. Germline CDR1 is SEHNR and CDR2 is FQNEAQ (reference sequence). The CDR3 covers 15 residues. The CDR3 spells CASQITGGKDYGYTF.

The chain combines TRBV4-1 with TRBJ1-2; the TCRdb call, TRBD1, lacks DNA for checking. This CDR3 is built from 16 residues. CDR1 and CDR2 (germline): MGHRA, YSYEKL. CDR3 sequence: CASSRWGQGARDGYTF.

The V gene is TRBV20-1, the J gene TRBJ2-7; TCRdb names TRBD1, which stays unverified in the absence of DNA. The length of the CDR3 is 12 residues. Germline-derived CDR1 and CDR2 are DFQATT and SNEGSKA (reference sequence). This CDR3 reads CSARFRDYEQYF.

The chain couples TRBV4-2 to TRBJ2-3; the D call from TCRdb, TRBD1, cannot be confirmed without DNA. This CDR3 has 18 amino acids. Germline-derived CDR1 and CDR2 are LGHNA and YNFKEQ. CDR3 protein: CASSQDTHRGWGTDTQYF.

The V and J genes are TRBV7-9 and TRBJ2-3; TCRdb lists TRBD2, though no DNA is available to test this call. Germline values: CDR1 SEHNR, CDR2 FQNEAQ (reference sequence). This CDR3 comprises 17 residues. CDR3 sequence reads: CASNQHQRGPSTDTQYF.

V and J are TRBV5-4 and TRBJ2-3; TCRdb names TRBD2, which stays unverified in the absence of DNA. This CDR3 contains 15 residues. Germline CDR1 reads SGHNT; CDR2 reads YYREEE (reference sequence). The CDR3 protein is CASSFPSGGADTQYF.

The rearrangement links TRBV10-3 to TRBJ2-3; TCRdb's assignment of TRBD2 cannot be checked, as there is no DNA. Germline CDR1 reads ENHRY; CDR2 reads SYGVKD. The CDR3 is 15 amino acids. The CDR3 is CAIRDEGVGTDTQYF.

The chain recombines TRBV6-4 with TRBJ1-5. CDR3 length: 13 residues. Germline values: CDR1 MRHNA, CDR2 SNTAGT. This CDR3 reads CASSEGSNQPQHF.

The J gene is TRBJ1-1, the V gene TRBV30. CDR3 length: 15 residues. Germline V gene data show CDR1 as GTSNPN and CDR2 as SVGIG (reference sequence). CDR3: CAWSTDDRLNTEAFF.

The chain couples TRBV7-8 to TRBJ2-3; TCRdb gives TRBD1 as the D gene, but with no DNA this cannot be confirmed. Germline V gene sequence: CDR1 SGHVS, CDR2 FQNEAQ. This CDR3 comprises 14 residues. This chain's CDR3 is CASSWMGVLDTQYF.

The chain links TRBV20-1 to TRBJ2-7; TCRdb indicates TRBD1, and absent DNA this call remains unverified. The CDR3 sequence is 12 residues long. The germline gives CDR1 DFQATT, CDR2 SNEGSKA (reference sequence). The CDR3 region is CSARRGGVEQYF.

The V gene is TRBV29-1, the J gene TRBJ2-7; TCRdb outputs TRBD1, but without DNA this stays unchecked. Germline lookup yields CDR1 SQVTM and CDR2 ANQGSEA. The CDR3 runs 15 residues. The CDR3 loop reads CSVEARRTSSYEQYF.

The chain has TRBV20-1 and TRBJ2-5; without DNA, the TCRdb call of TRBD2 cannot be checked. The germline CDR1 and CDR2 sequences are DFQATT and SNEGSKA (reference sequence). This CDR3 has 14 amino acids. The CDR3 here is CSASEATSGGTQYF.